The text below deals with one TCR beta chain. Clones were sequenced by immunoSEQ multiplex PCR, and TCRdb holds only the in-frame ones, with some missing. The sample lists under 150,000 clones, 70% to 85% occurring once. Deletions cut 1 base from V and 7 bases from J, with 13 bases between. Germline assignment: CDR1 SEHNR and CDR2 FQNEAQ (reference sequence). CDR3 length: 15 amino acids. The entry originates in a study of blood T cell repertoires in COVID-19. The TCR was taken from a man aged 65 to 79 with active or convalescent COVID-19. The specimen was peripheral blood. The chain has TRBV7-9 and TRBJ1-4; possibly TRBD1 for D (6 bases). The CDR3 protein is CASSLEGGWGEKLFF. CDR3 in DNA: TGTGCCAGCAGCTTAGAAGGGGGTTGGGGTGAAAAACTGTTTTTT.